A selection of T cell receptor beta chains follows, all from one sample in a study of T cells in Graves' hyperthyroidism and ophthalmopathy. TCRdb independently ran MiXCR on the multiplex PCR reads; one entry per CDR3 protein. The sample shows over 150,000 distinct CDR3 sequences, about 15% of them seen only once. What was sequenced was blood. The receptors were gathered from a woman between 50 and 59 years old with Graves' hyperthyroidism. The CDR3 runs from the conserved cysteine through the conserved F or W. The D gene is left open where the match is weak. Clone size is given for some rows only: seen once, a few or many times, or a class if the clone is expanded.

TRBJ1-2,TRBD1,TRBV20-1,-,TGCAGTGCTAATCCGGGACAGGGGATCGACTATGGCTACACCTTC,CSANPGQGIDYGYTF
TRBJ1-6,-,TRBV7-4,-,TGTGCCAGCAGCGCCAGGGGTCGGGATAATTCACCCCTCCACTTT,CASSARGRDNSPLHF
TRBJ1-1,-,TRBV11-3,many,TGTGCCAGCAGCGGGGAGACCATGAACACTGAAGCTTTCTTT,CASSGETMNTEAFF
TRBJ2-3,TRBD2,TRBV5-4,many,TGTGCCAGCAGCTTGCGACTAGCGAACACAGATACGCAGTATTTT,CASSLRLANTDTQYF
TRBJ2-1,-,TRBV2,many,TGTGCCAGCACCGCTGACAATGGAGAATACAATGAGCAGTTCTTC,CASTADNGEYNEQFF
TRBJ1-1,-,TRBV7-6,many,TGTGCCAGCAGCCTCGAAGAAAACACTGAAGCTTTCTTT,CASSLEENTEAFF
TRBJ2-7,-,TRBV18,many,TGTGCCAGCTCAACCGGACAAAACTACGAGCAGTACTTC,CASSTGQNYEQYF
TRBJ2-7,TRBD2,TRBV9,many,TGTGCCAGCAGCCTGGGAGGGGCTAGCGGGGACGAGCAGTACTTC,CASSLGGASGDEQYF
TRBJ2-7,-,TRBV12-3/TRBV12-4,-,TGTGCCAGCAGTCCTCCATGGGATCTGTACGAGCAGTACTTC,CASSPPWDLYEQYF
TRBJ1-3,-,TRBV20-1,-,TGCAGTGCTAGGAAGGTTAGGGGAAACACCATATATTTT,CSARKVRGNTIYF
TRBJ2-5,TRBD1,TRBV24-1,many,TGTGCCACCAGTGATTGGGACAGGGCAAGGGAGACCCAGTACTTC,CATSDWDRARETQYF
TRBJ2-1,TRBD2,TRBV12-3/TRBV12-4,many,TGTGCCAGCAGTTTCCGACTAGCGGGAGGGCGGGACAATGAGCAGTTCTTC,CASSFRLAGGRDNEQFF
TRBJ2-3,TRBD2,TRBV12-3/TRBV12-4,many,TGTGCCAGCCAAACTAGCGGGAGGTCGGATACGCAGTATTTT,CASQTSGRSDTQYF
TRBJ2-5,-,TRBV2,few,TGTGCCAGCAGAAACACCAGGGCGAGGCAAGAGACCCAGTACTTC,CASRNTRARQETQYF
TRBJ2-3,-,TRBV12-5,many,TGTGCTAGTGGTTTTGGCACAGATACGCAGTATTTT,CASGFGTDTQYF
TRBJ1-1,-,TRBV28,many,TGTGCCAGCAGTCAAAGGGCCCCAGAAGCTTTCTTT,CASSQRAPEAFF
TRBJ1-2,-,TRBV5-1,-,TGCGCCAGCATCTTGTCCCCAACAGTAGCTAACTATGGCTGCACCTTC,CASILSPTVANYGCTF
TRBJ2-4,TRBD1,TRBV28,-,TGTGCCAGCAGTTTAAAGGCAGGGGGTGACATTCAGTACTTC,CASSLKAGGDIQYF
TRBJ1-2,TRBD1,TRBV27,-,TGTGCCAGCAGTTTGCGGGACAGCTCCTATGGCTACACCTTC,CASSLRDSSYGYTF
TRBJ2-3,TRBD2,TRBV6-1,many,TGTGCCTCCCAGGAGCTAGCGGGAGCCGATACGCAGTATTTT,CASQELAGADTQYF
TRBJ2-3,-,TRBV11-2,many,TGTGCCAGCACTGGGGGCGCAAGCGCAGATACGCAGTATTTT,CASTGGASADTQYF
TRBJ1-2,TRBD1,TRBV6-5,many,TGTGCCAGCAGTTCGGTTCGGACAGGGGAAGGCTACACCTTC,CASSSVRTGEGYTF